This T cell receptor (beta chain) was retrieved from a study of long-term antiretroviral therapy in people with HIV. Overall study results and limits: HIV repertoires spanned tighter CDR3 length ranges than controls did. Blood specimens, gathered between 2004 and 2017, were possibly obtained under older ART regimens.

On this clone itself: Antigen specificity is unknown.

Researchers report immunoSEQ v3.0 was run at survey level. Data came from immunoSEQ multiplex PCR; TCRdb stores just in-frame clones and leaves some out. Of tens of thousands of clones listed, approximately 86% are singletons. The receptor was derived from a woman aged 50 to 65 with HIV. Sequences were derived from unsorted PBMCs, sampled 0.1 years before starting antiretroviral therapy.

CDR3 nucleotide sequence: TGTGCCAGCAGTTTCCGGGATAACTATGGCTACACCTTC. This sequence encodes CASSFRDNYGYTF. The J gene is TRBJ1-2, the V gene TRBV25-1; D unresolved. CDR1 and CDR2 from the germline V gene are MGHDK and SYGVNS. The CDR3 covers 13 residues. V gave up 5 bases and J gave up 1 base, with 8 bases separating them.